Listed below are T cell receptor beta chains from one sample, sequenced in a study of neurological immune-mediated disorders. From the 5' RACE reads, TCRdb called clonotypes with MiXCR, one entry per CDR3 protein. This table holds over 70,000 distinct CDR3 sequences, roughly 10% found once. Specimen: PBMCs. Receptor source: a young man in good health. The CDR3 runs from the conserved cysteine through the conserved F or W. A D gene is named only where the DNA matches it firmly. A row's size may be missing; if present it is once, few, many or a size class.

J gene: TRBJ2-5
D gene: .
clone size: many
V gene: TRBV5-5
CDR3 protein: CASSNLDRRQETQYF
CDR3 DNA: TGTGCCAGCAGCAACTTGGACCGCCGCCAAGAGACCCAGTACTTC

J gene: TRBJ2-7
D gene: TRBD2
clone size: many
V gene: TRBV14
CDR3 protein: CASSQDVRTSGTYEQYF
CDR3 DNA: TGTGCCAGCAGCCAAGATGTACGGACTAGCGGGACCTACGAGCAGTACTTC

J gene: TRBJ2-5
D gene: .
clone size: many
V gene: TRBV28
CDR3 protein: CASSSTGAEYQETQYF
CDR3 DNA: TGTGCCAGCAGCTCTACAGGTGCTGAGTACCAAGAGACCCAGTACTTC

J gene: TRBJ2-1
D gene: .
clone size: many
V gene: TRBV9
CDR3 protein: CASSDRNEQFF
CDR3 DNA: TGTGCCAGCAGCGATAGGAATGAGCAGTTCTTC

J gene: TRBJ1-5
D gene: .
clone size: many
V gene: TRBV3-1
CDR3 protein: CASSLREHREDNQPQHF
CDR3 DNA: TGTGCCAGCAGCCTACGAGAGCACAGGGAGGACAATCAGCCCCAGCATTTT

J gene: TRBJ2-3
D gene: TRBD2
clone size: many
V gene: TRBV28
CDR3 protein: CASSFPRDKLAGRSDTQYF
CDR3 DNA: TGTGCCAGCAGTTTCCCGCGTGACAAACTAGCGGGAAGGTCGGATACGCAGTATTTT

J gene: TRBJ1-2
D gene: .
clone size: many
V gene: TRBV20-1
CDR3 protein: CSAREWGEDGYTF
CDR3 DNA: TGCAGTGCTAGAGAGTGGGGAGAGGATGGCTACACCTTC

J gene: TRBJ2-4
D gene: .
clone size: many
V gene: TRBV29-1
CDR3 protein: CSVEHVNIQYF
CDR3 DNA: TGCAGCGTTGAACATGTAAACATTCAGTACTTC

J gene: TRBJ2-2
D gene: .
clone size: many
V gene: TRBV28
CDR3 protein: CASNKGGATGELFF
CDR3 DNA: TGTGCCAGCAATAAAGGGGGGGCGACCGGGGAGCTGTTTTTT

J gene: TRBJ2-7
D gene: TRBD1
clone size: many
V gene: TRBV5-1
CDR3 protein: CASSLGTGTGRYEQYF
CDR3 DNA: TGCGCCAGCAGCTTGGGAACCGGGACAGGGAGGTACGAGCAGTACTTC

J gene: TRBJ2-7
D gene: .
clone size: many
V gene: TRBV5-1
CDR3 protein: CASSFGRVGVFYEQYF
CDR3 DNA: TGCGCCAGCAGCTTCGGCAGGGTAGGTGTATTCTACGAGCAGTACTTC

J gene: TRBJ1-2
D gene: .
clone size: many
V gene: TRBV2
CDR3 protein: CASRLREGADYGYTF
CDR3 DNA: TGTGCCAGCAGGTTGCGAGAAGGGGCAGACTATGGCTACACCTTC

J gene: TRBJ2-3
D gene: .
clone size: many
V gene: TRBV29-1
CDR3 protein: CSGGTGGATDTQYF
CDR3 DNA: TGCAGCGGCGGGACTGGGGGAGCCACAGATACGCAGTATTTT

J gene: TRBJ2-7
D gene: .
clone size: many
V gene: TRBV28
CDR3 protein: CASRPGLGNYEQYF
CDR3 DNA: TGTGCCAGCAGGCCGGGACTTGGGAACTACGAGCAGTACTTC

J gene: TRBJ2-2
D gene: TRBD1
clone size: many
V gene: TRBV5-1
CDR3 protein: CASSFTGMTGGAGTGELFF
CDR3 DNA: TGCGCCAGCAGCTTTACAGGGATGACAGGGGGCGCCGGCACCGGGGAGCTGTTTTTT

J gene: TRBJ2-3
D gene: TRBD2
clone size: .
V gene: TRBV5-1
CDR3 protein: CASRSGTSGGTNTQYF
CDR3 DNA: TGCGCCAGCAGGTCCGGGACTAGCGGGGGAACGAATACGCAGTATTTT

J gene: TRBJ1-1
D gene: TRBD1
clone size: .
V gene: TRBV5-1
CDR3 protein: CASREGQGGMNTEAFF
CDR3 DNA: TGCGCCAGCAGGGAGGGACAGGGAGGGATGAACACTGAAGCTTTCTTT

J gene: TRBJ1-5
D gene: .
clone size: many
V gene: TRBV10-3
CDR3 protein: CAISDAGFAQPQHF
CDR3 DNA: TGTGCCATCAGTGATGCAGGTTTTGCCCAGCCCCAGCATTTT

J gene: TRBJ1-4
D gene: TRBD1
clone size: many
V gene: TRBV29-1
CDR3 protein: CSVELTAGTGGQSTNEKLFF
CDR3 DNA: TGCAGCGTTGAATTAACCGCGGGGACAGGAGGCCAATCAACTAATGAAAAACTGTTTTTT

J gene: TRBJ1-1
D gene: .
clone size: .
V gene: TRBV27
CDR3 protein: CASSFGTEAFF
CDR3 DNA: TGTGCCAGCAGTTTTGGGACTGAAGCTTTCTTT

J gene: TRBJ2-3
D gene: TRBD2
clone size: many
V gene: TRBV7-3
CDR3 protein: CASSLGTSGMADTQYF
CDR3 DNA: TGTGCCAGCAGCTTAGGGACTAGCGGGATGGCAGATACGCAGTATTTT

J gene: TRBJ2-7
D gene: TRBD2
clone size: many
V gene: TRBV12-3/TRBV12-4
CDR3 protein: CASSSSGGTYEQYF
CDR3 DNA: TGTGCCAGCAGCTCTAGCGGGGGAACCTACGAGCAGTACTTC

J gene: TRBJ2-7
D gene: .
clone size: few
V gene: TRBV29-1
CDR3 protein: CSVEDEHLGQYF
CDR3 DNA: TGCAGCGTTGAAGATGAACACCTCGGGCAGTACTTC

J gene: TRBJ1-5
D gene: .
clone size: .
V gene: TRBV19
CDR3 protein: CASKRGGAWNQPQHF
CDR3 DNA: TGTGCCAGTAAACGGGGGGGGGCTTGGAATCAGCCCCAGCATTTT

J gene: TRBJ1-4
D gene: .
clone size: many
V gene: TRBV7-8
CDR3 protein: CASSSRRVRSSEKLFF
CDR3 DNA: TGTGCCAGCAGCTCAAGAAGAGTCCGATCGTCTGAAAAACTGTTTTTT

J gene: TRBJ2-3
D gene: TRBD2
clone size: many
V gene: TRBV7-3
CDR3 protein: CASSIASGSTDTQYF
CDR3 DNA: TGTGCCAGCAGCATAGCTAGCGGGAGCACAGATACGCAGTATTTT

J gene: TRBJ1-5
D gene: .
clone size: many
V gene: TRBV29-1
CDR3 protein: CSVEEAADQPQHF
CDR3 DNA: TGCAGCGTTGAAGAGGCAGCCGATCAGCCCCAGCATTTT

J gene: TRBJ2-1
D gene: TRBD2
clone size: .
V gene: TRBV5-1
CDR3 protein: CASSLGLAGGVNEQFF
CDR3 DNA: TGCGCCAGCAGCTTGGGGTTAGCGGGAGGTGTTAATGAGCAGTTCTTC

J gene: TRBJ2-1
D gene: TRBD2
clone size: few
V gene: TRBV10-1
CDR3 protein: CASSDVAGGSYNEQFF
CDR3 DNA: TGCGCCAGCAGTGATGTCGCGGGAGGCTCCTACAATGAGCAGTTCTTC

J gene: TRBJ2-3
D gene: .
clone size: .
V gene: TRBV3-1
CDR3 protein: CAGSPRLTDTQYF
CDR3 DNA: TGTGCCGGCAGCCCGCGACTGACAGATACGCAGTATTTT

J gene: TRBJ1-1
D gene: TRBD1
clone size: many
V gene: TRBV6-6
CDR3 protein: CASQGGTENTEAFF
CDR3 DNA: TGTGCCAGCCAAGGCGGGACAGAGAACACTGAAGCTTTCTTT

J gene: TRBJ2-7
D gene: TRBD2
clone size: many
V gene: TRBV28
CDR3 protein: CASRPGTSVYEQYF
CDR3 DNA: TGTGCCAGCAGGCCCGGGACTAGCGTTTACGAGCAGTACTTC

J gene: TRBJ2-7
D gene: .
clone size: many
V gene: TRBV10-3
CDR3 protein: CAISKTGSFYEQYF
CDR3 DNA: TGTGCCATCAGTAAGACGGGGTCCTTTTACGAGCAGTACTTC

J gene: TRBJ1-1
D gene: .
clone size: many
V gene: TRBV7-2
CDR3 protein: CASSLAGGIGAFF
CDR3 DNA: TGTGCCAGCAGCTTAGCCGGGGGTATTGGAGCTTTCTTT

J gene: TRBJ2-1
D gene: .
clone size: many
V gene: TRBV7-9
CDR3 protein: CASSSPLVPNEQFF
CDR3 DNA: TGTGCCAGCAGCTCCCCCCTTGTCCCCAATGAGCAGTTCTTC

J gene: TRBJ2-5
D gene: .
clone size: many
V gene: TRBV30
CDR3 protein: CAWNGDSGNQETQYF
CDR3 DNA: TGTGCCTGGAACGGGGACTCGGGTAACCAAGAGACCCAGTACTTC

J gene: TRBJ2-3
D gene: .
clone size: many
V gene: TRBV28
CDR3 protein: CASSFVGDTDTQYF
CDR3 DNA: TGTGCCAGCAGTTTTGTCGGCGACACAGATACGCAGTATTTT

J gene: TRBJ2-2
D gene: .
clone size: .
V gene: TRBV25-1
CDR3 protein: CASSELGGTGELFF
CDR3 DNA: TGTGCCAGCAGTGAATTAGGGGGGACCGGGGAGCTGTTTTTT

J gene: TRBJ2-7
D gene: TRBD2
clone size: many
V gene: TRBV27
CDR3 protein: CASSPQTSGSSYEQYF
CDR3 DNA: TGTGCCAGCAGTCCCCAGACTAGCGGGAGTAGCTACGAGCAGTACTTC

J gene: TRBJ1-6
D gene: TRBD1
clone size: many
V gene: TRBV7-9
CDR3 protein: CASSQSTGNSPLHF
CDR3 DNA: TGTGCCAGCAGCCAATCGACAGGGAACTCACCCCTCCACTTT

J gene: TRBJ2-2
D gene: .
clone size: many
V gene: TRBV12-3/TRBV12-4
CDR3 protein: CASSERRRQNTGELFF
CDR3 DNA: TGTGCCAGCAGTGAAAGGCGACGACAGAACACCGGGGAGCTGTTTTTT

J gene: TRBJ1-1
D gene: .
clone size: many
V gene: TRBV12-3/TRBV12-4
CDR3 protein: CASSHIGYQGQEAFF
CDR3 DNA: TGTGCCAGCAGTCACATAGGCTATCAGGGACAAGAAGCTTTCTTT

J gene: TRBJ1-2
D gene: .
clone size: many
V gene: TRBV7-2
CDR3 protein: CASRQPGTNYGYTF
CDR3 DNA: TGTGCCAGCAGACAACCCGGGACGAATTATGGCTACACCTTC

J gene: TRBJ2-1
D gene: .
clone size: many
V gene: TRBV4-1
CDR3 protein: CASSQDPGFTAGSSYEQFF
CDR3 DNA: TGCGCCAGCAGCCAAGATCCGGGGTTTACCGCCGGGAGTAGCTATGAGCAGTTCTTC

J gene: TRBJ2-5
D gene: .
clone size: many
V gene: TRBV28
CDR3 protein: CASSLGLGAQYF
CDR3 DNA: TGTGCCAGCAGTTTGGGTCTTGGGGCCCAGTACTTC